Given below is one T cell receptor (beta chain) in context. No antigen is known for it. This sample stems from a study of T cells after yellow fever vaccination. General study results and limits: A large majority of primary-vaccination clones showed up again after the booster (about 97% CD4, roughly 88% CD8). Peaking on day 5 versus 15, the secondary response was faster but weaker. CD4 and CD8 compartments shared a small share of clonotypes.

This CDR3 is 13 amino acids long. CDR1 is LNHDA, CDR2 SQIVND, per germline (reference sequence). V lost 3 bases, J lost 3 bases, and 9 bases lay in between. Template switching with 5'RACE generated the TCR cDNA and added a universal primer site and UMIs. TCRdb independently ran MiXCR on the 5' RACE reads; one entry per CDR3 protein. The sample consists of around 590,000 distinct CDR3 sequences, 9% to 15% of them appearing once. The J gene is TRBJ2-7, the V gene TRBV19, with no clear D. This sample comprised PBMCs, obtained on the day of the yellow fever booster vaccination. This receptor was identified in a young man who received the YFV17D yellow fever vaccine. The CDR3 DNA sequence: TGTGCCAGTAGTATCCGGCGGAGCTACGAGCAGTACTTC. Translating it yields CASSIRRSYEQYF.